This TCR beta chain was obtained from a study of blood T cell repertoires in COVID-19. Study information: COVID-19 samples, acute and convalescent, were from the United States, Italy and Spain. T cells, B-cell-depleted T cells, or PBMCs provided the cDNA or gDNA that served as material.

Trimming stripped 8 bases from V and 1 base from J, with 13 bases between. This CDR3 comprises 14 residues. CDR1 and CDR2 (germline): MDHEN, SYDVKM. Produced via immunoSEQ multiplex PCR; TCRdb's table is partial and in-frame only. Of about 320,000 clones listed, around 85% were seen once; the top ten hold about 1.9%. The age range of participants was about 18 to 89 years, with residence in roughly 25 US areas. Within 2 weeks before study entry, exposed participants met a COVID-19 case. Sequences were obtained from PBMCs or T cells enriched from blood (not recorded which). V is TRBV28 and J is TRBJ2-3; TRBD1 might be the D (5 bases). This TCR came from a woman in her thirties who had been exposed to COVID-19. CDR3 sequence reads: CASRKGAGTDTQYF. In DNA form, the CDR3 reads TGTGCCAGCCGCAAAGGGGCGGGCACAGATACGCAGTATTTT.